The T cell receptor beta chain described here comes from a study of T cell repertoires in cytomegalovirus infection. Overall study context: In public TCR beta signatures, there were indications of both CMV infection and matching HLA type.

TCRdb used MiXCR to reprocess the reads, holding one entry per CDR3 protein. The table lists hundreds of thousands of distinct CDR3 sequences, 15% to 20% of them singletons. This CDR3 is 14 amino acids long. Looked up from germline, CDR1 is MNHNY and CDR2 is SVGAGI (reference sequence). The junction had 7 bases not matched to a gene; V was cut back by 2 bases and J by 12 bases. This clonotype was seen a handful of times. Its antigen is not known. Notes on the study in general: HLA-C-restricted CMV clonotypes gave the most frequent clonotype in two of eight donors.

The chain joins TRBV6-6 to TRBJ1-6; TRBD1 matches 7 bases. Sequenced sample: PBMCs. The sequence derives from a human donor in good health (CMV status not recorded). Some clones in this sample may be carry-over from other donors' samples. This CDR3 reads CASSYGQGGVPLHF. CDR3 DNA: TGTGCCAGCAGTTACGGGCAGGGGGGCGTACCCCTCCACTTT.